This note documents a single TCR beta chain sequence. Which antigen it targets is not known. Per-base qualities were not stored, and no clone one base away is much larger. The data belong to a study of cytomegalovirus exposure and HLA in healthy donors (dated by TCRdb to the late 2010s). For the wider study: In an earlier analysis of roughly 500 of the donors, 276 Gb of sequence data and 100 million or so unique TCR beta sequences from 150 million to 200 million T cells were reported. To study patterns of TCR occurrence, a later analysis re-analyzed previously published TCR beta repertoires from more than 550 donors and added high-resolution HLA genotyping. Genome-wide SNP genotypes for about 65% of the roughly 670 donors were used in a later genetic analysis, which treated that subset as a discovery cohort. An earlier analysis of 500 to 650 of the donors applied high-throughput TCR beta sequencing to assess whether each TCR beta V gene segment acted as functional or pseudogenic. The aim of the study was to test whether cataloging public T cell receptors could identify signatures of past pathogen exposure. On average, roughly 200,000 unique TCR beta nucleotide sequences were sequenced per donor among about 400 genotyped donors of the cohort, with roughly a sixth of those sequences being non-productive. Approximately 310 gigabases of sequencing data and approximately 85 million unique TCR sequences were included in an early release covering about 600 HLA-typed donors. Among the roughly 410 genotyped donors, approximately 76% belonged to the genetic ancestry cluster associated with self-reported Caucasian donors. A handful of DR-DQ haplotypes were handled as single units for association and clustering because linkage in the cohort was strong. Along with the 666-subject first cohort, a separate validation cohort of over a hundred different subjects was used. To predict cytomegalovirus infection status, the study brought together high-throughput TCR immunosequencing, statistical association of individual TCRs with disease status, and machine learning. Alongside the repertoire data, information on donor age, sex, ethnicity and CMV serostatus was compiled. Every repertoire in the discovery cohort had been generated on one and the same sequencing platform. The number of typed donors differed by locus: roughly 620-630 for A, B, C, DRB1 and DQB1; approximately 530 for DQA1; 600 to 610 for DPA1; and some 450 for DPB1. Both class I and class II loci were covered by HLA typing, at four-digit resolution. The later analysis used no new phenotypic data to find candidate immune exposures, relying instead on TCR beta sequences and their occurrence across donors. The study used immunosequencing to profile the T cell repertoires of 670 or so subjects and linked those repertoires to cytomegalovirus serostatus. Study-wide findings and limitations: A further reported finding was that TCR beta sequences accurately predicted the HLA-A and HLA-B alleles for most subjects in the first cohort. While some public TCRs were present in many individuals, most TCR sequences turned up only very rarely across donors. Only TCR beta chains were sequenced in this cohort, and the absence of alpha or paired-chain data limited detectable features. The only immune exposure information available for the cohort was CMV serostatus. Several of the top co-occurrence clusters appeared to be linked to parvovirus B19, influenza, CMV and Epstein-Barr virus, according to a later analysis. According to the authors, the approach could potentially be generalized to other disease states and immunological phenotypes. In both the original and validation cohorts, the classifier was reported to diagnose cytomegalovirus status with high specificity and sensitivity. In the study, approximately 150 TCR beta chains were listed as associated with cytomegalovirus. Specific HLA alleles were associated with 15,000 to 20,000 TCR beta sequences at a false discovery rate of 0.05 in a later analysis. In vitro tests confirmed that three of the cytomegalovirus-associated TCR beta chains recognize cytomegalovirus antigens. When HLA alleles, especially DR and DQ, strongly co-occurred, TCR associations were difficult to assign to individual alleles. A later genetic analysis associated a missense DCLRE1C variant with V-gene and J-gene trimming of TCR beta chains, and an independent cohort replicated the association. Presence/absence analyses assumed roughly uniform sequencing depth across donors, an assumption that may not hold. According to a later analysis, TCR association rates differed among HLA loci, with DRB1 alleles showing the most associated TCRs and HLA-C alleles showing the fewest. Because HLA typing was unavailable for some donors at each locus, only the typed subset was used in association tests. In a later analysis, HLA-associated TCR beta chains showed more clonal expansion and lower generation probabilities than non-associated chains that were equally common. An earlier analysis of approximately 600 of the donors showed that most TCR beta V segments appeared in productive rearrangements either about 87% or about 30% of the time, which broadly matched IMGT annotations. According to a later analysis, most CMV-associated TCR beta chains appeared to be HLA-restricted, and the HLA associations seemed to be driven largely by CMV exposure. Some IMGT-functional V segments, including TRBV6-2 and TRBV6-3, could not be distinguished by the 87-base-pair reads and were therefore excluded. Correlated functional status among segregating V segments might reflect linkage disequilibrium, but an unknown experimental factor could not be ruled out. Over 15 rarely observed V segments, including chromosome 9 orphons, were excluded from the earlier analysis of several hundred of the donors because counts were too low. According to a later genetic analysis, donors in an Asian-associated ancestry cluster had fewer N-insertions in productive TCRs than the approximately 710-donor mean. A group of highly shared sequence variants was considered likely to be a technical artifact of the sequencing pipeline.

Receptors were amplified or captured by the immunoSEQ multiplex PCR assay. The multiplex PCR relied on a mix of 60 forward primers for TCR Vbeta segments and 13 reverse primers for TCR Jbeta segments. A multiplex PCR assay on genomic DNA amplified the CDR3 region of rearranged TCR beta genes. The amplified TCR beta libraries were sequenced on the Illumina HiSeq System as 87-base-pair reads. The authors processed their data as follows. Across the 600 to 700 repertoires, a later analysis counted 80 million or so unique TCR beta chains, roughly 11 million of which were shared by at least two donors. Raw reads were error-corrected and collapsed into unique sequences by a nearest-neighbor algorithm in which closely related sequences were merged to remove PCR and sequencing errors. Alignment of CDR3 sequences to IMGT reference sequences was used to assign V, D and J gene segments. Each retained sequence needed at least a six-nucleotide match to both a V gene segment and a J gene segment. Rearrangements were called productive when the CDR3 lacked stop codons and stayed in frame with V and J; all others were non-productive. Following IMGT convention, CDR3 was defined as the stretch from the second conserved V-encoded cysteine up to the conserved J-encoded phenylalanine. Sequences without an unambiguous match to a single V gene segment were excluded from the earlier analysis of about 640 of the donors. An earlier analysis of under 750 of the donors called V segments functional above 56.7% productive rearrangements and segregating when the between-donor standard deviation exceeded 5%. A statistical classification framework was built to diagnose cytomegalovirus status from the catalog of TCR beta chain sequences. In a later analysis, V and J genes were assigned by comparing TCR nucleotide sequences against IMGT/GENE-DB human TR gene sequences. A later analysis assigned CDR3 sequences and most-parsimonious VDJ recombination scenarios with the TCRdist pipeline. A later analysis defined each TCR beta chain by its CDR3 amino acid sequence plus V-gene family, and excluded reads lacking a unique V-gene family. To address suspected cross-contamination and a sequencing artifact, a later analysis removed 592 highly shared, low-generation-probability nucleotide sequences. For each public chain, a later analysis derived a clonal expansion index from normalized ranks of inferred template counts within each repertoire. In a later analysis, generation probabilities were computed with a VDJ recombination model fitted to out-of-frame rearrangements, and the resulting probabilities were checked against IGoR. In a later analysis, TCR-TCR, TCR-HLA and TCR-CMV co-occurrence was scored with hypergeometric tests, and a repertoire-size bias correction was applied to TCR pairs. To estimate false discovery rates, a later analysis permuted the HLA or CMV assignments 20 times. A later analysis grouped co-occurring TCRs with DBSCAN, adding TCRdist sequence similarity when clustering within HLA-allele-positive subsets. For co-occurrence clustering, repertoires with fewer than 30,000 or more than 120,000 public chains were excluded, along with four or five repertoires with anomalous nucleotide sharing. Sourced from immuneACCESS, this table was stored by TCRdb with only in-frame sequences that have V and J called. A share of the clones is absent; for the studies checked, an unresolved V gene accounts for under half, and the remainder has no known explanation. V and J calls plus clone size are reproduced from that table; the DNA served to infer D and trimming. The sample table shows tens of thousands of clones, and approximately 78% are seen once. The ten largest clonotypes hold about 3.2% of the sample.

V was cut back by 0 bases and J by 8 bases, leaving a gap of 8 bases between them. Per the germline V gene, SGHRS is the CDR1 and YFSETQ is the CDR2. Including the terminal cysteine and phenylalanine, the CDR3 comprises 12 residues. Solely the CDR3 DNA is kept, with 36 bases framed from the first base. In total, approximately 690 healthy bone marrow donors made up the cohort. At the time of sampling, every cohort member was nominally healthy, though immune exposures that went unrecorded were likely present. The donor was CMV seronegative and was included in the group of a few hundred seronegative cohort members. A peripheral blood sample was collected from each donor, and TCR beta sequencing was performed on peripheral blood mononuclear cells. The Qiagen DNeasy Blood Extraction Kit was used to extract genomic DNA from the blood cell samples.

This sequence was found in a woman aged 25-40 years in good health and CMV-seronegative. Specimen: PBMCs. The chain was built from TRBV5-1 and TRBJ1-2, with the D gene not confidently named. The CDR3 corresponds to CASSLDGIGYTF. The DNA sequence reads TGCGCCAGCAGCTTGGACGGTATAGGCTACACCTTC. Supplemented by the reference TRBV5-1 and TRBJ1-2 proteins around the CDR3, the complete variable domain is KAGVTQTPRYLIKTRGQQVTLSCSPISGHRSVSWYQQTPGQGLQFLFEYFSETQRNKGNFPGRFSGRQFSNSRSEMNVSTLELGDSALYLCASSLDGIGYTFGSGTRLTVV.